This section outlines one T cell receptor beta chain sequence together with its context. Its target is unknown. The data derive from a study of radiotherapy plus CTLA-4 blockade in lung cancer. The germline V gene encodes CDR1 PRHDT and CDR2 FYEKMQ (reference sequence). The CDR3 contains 15 residues. The V end lost 4 bases, the J end lost 8 bases, and 20 bases lay between the germline ends. Study-level findings and limits: With interferon-beta, early dynamics of blood T cell clones were reported to best predict response. After radiotherapy and ipilimumab, tumor-derived clones expanded in peripheral blood.

This table comes from immunoSEQ multiplex PCR, and its TCRdb copy is limited to in-frame clones, with some not included. Here the sample spans about 72,000 clones, roughly 75% being singletons. This clonotype originated in a human donor with non-small cell lung cancer who had a complete response to radiotherapy plus ipilimumab. The sample here was peripheral blood, taken from a patient treated with radiotherapy plus ipilimumab. The chain uses TRBV13 and TRBJ1-2; TRBD1 is a possible D gene (6 bases). This CDR3 is CASSSPRQVRRGYTF. CDR3 DNA sequence: TGTGCCAGCAGCTCCCCGCGACAGGTTCGACGCGGCTACACCTTC. Together with reference TRBV13 and TRBJ1-2, the CDR3 gives the full variable domain: AAGVIQSPRHLIKEKRETATLKCYPIPRHDTVYWYQQGPGQDPQFLISFYEKMQSDKGSIPDRFSAQQFSDYHSELNMSSLELGDSALYFCASSSPRQVRRGYTFGSGTRLTVV.